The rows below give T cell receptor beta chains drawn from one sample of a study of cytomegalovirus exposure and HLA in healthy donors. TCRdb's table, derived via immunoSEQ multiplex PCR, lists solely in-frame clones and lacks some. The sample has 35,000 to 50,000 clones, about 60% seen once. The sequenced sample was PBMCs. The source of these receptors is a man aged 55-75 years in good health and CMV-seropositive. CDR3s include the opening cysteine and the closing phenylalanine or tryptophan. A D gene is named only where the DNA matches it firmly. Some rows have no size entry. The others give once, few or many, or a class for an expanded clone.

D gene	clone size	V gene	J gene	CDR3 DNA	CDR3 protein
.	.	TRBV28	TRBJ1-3	TGTGCCAGCAGTCCTCTGGACAGAAGCTCTGGAAACACCATATATTTT	CASSPLDRSSGNTIYF
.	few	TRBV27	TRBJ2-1	TGTGCCAGCAGTTCCCCCCCCAGGGGCGGTTCCTACAATGAGCAGTTCTTC	CASSSPPRGGSYNEQFF
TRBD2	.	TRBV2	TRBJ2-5	TGTGCCAGCAGCCCAACTAGCGGCCAAGAGACCCAGTACTTC	CASSPTSGQETQYF
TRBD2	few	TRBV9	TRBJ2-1	TGTGCCAGCAGCTTCAGGACTAGCGGCCCCCATGAGCAGTTCTTC	CASSFRTSGPHEQFF
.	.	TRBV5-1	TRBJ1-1	TGCGCCAGCAGCTTGTGGGGGGTCACTGAAGCTTTCTTT	CASSLWGVTEAFF
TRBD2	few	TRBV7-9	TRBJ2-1	TGTGCCAGCAGCCTGCCGGGACTAGCAGCCCTCTACAATGAGCAGTTCTTC	CASSLPGLAALYNEQFF
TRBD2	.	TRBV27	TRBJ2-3	TGTGCCAGCAGTCTCCGGGCGGGGGTGAGCACAGATACGCAGTATTTT	CASSLRAGVSTDTQYF
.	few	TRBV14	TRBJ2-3	TGTGCCAGCAGCCACGCAGATACGCAGTATTTT	CASSHADTQYF
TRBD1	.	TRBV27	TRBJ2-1	TGTGCCAGCAGTTTAGGACAGGTTAACTCCTACAATGAGCAGTTCTTC	CASSLGQVNSYNEQFF
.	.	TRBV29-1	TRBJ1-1	TGCAGCGTCAGGACACCCAACACTGAAGCTTTCTTT	CSVRTPNTEAFF
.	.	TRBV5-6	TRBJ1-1	TGTGCCAGCAGCTTGGGGCCGAACACTGAAGCTTTCTTT	CASSLGPNTEAFF
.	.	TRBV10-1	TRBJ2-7	TGCGCCAGCAGTGAGGGGGCCGGCAGGGGAGACTACGAGCAGTACTTC	CASSEGAGRGDYEQYF
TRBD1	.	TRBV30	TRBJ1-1	TGTGCCTGGAGTAGACAGGGGGGGACTGAAGCTTTCTTT	CAWSRQGGTEAFF
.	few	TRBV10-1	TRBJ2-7	TGCGCCAGCAGTGAGTCGAGGAGACCCTACGAGCAGTACTTC	CASSESRRPYEQYF
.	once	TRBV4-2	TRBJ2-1	TGTGCCAGCAGCCAAGACGCCAGCGAGTACAATGAGCAGTTCTTC	CASSQDASEYNEQFF
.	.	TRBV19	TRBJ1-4	TGTGCCAGTGAAGCGCGTAATGAAAAACTGTTTTTT	CASEARNEKLFF
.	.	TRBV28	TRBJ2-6	TGTGCCAGCAGTCTAGCTACAGGGAGGGGCTCTGGGGCCAACGTCCTGACTTTC	CASSLATGRGSGANVLTF
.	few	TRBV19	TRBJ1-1	TGTGCCAGTAGTATTGGGACACCAAACACTGAAGCTTTCTTT	CASSIGTPNTEAFF
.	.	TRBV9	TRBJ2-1	TGTGCCAGCAGCGCCCACACAGGTAATGAGCAGTTCTTC	CASSAHTGNEQFF
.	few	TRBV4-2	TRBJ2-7	TGTGCCAGCAGCCAAGGACTAGGAGAGCAGTACTTC	CASSQGLGEQYF
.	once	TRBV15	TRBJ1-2	TGTGCCACCAGCAGAGATAGGGAGTTTTTCGGCTACACCTTC	CATSRDREFFGYTF
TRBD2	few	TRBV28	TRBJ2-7	TGTGCCAGCAGTTCCCCGGGACTAGCGGGAGCCTACGAGCAGTACTTC	CASSSPGLAGAYEQYF